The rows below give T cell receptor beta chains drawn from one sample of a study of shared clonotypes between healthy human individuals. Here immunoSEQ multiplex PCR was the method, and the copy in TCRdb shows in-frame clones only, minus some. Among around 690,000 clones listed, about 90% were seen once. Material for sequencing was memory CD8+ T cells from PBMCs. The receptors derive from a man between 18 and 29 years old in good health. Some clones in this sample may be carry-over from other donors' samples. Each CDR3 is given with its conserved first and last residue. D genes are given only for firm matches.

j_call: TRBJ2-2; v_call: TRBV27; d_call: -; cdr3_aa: CASRGIPNTGELFF
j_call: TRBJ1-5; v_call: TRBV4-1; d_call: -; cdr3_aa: CASSQEAGPPQHF
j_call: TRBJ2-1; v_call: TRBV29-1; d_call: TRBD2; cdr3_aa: CSVDQREGGEQFF
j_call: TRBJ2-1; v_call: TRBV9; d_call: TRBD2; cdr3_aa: CASSVTSGASNEQFF
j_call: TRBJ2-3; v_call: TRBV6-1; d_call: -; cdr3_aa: CASSVYRDSYTDTQYF
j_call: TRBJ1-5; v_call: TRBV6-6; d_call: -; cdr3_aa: CASSYGPVTSNQPQHF
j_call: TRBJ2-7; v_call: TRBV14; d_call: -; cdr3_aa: CASSPRDISYEQYF
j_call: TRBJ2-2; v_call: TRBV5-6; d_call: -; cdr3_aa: CASRDISMGAGELFF
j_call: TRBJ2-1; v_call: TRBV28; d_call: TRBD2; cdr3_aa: CASGTSGSRDEQFF
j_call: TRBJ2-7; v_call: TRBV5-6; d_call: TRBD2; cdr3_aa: CASSFGGTLSYEQYF
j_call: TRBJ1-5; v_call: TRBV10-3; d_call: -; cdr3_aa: CAISESTPYSNQPQHF
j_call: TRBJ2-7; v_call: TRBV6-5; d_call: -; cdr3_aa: CASSYSSGQRSYEQYF
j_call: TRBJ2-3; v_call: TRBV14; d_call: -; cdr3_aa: CASSQGVAVYTDTQYF
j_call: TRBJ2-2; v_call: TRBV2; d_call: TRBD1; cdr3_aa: CASSVRDREPGTGELFF
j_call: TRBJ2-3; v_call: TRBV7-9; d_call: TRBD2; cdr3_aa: CASSSPMPAGGGDTQYF
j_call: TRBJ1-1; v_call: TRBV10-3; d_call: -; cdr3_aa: CAISEVLRTNTEAFF